These 5 T cell receptor beta chains were all obtained from the same sample, sequenced in a study of blood T cell repertoires in COVID-19. Profiling relied on immunoSEQ multiplex PCR, and the TCRdb table lists in-frame clones only, not all of them. The sample records approximately 350,000 clones, 90% to 95% being singletons. What was sequenced was peripheral blood. Source of these receptors: a woman aged 18-35 years who had recovered from COVID-19.

Notes on this clone: Other DNA sequences in this sample translate to the same CDR3. The chain joins TRBV9 to TRBJ1-5; a possible D gene is TRBD1 (5 bases). Trimming removed 3 bases at V and 0 bases at J, with 7 bases between. This CDR3 region has 14 residues. Per the germline V gene, CDR1 is SGDLS and CDR2 is YYNGEE. CDR3 coding DNA: TGTGCCAGCAGCGGAACAGGTAGCAATCAGCCCCAGCATTTT. Amino acid sequence: CASSGTGSNQPQHF.

This clone was counted once. The CDR3: CASGHIAGLVYEQYV. CDR3 sequence (DNA): TGTGCCAGCGGACATATAGCGGGATTGGTCTACGAGCAGTACGTC. This chain uses TRBV6-5 with TRBJ2-7; 8 positions match TRBD2. Per germline, CDR1 MNHEY and CDR2 SVGAGI. The trim removed 8 bases at V and 3 bases at J, leaving 12 bases unmatched. This CDR3 is built from 15 residues.

This chain uses TRBV20-1 with TRBJ2-3, with 10 bases identical to TRBD2. This CDR3 contains 16 residues. Unmatched junction bases numbered 9, after V lost 3 bases and J lost 3 bases. Germline loops: CDR1 DFQATT, CDR2 SNEGSKA (reference sequence). The CDR3 loop is CSASRLRAGGTDTQYF. The CDR3 DNA reads TGCAGTGCTAGTAGATTGCGAGCGGGGGGGACAGATACGCAGTATTTT.

V usage is TRBV13 and J usage is TRBJ1-1, with 11 bases aligning to TRBD1. V shed 5 bases, J shed 4 bases, and the junction held 6 bases outside the gene matches. The CDR3 is 15 residues long. Germline lookup yields CDR1 PRHDT and CDR2 FYEKMQ (reference sequence). CDR3 in DNA: TGTGCCAGCAGCACCTCCGGGACAGGGGGCACTGAAGCTTTCTTT. Protein sequence: CASSTSGTGGTEAFF.

CDR3 sequence: CASSIKTLTGELFF. In DNA form, the CDR3 reads TGTGCCAGCAGTATCAAGACACTCACCGGGGAGCTGTTTTTT. The chain uses TRBV6-5 and TRBJ2-2, with unresolved D. The V end was cut by 5 bases, the J end by 4 bases, with 11 bases between. CDR3 length: 14 residues. Germline V gene lookup returns CDR1 MNHEY and CDR2 SVGAGI.